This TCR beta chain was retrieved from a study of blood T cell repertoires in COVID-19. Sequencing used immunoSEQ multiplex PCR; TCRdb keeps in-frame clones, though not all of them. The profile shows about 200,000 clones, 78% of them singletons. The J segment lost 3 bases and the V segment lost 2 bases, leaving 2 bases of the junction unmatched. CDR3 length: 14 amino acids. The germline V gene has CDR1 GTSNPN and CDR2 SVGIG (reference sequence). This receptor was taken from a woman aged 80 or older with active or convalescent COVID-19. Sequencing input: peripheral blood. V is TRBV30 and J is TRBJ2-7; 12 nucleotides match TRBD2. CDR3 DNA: TGTGCCTGGAGTCTAGCGGGGGGGGGCTACGAGCAGTACTTC. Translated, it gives CAWSLAGGGYEQYF. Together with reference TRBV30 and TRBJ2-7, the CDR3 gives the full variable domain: SQTIHQWPATLVQPVGSPLSLECTVEGTSNPNLYWYRQAAGRGLQLLFYSVGIGQISSEVPQNLSASRPQDRQFILSSKKLLLSDSGFYLCAWSLAGGGYEQYFGPGTRLTVT.